This T cell receptor (beta chain) emerged from a study of T cell responses to AZD1222 COVID-19 vaccine. This CDR3 has 16 amino acids. The ends were cut back, 2 bases at V and 4 bases at J, with 18 bases in the middle. Germline CDR1 SGHAT, CDR2 FQNNGV. Sequencing used immunoSEQ multiplex PCR; TCRdb keeps in-frame clones, though not all of them. This repertoire shows about 110,000 clones, approximately 90% found once; its top ten account for 2% to 2.5%. This clone was counted a few times. Its antigen is unidentified. Study conclusions and caveats: Sampling that yielded the repertoires occurred only after the peak T cell response.

Source: peripheral blood, taken 28 days after the second AZD1222 dose. The clonotype comes from an adult who received the AZD1222 COVID-19 vaccine. The chain carries TRBV11-2 and TRBJ2-7; D might be TRBD2 (6 bases). The CDR3 loop is CASSLLGGRNEYEQYF. In nucleotides, the CDR3 is TGTGCCAGCAGCTTACTCGGAGGGAGAAATGAGTACGAGCAGTACTTC.